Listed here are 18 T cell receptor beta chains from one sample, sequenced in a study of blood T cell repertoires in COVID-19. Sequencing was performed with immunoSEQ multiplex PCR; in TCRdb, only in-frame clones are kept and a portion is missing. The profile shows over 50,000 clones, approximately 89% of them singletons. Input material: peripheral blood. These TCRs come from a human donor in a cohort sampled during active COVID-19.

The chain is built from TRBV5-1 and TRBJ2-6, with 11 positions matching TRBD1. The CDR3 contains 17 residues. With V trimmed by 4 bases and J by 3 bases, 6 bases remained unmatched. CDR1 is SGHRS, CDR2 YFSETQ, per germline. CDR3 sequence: CASSLGQGAYGANVLTF. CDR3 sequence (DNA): TGCGCCAGCAGCCTAGGACAGGGGGCATATGGGGCCAACGTCCTGACTTTC.

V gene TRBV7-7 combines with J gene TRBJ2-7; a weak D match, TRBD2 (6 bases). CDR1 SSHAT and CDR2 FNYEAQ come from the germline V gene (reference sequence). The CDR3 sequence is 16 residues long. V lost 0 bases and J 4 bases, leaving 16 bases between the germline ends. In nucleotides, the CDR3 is TGTGCCAGCAGCTTAGCTCCGGGCGCTAGCGTGTACGAGCAGTACTTC. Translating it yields CASSLAPGASVYEQYF.

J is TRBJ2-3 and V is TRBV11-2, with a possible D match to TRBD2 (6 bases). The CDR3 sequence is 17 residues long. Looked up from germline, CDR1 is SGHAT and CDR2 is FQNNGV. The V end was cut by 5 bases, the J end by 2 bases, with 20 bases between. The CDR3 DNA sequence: TGTGCCAGCAGCCAATCAAGCGGGCGGGGCCCCACAGATACGCAGTATTTT. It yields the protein CASSQSSGRGPTDTQYF.

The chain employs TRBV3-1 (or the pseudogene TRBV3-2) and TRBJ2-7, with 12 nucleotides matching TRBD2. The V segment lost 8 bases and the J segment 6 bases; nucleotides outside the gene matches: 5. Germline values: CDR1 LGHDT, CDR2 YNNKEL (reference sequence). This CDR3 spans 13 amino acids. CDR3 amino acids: CASGGTSGLEQYF. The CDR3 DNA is TGTGCCAGCGGCGGGACTAGCGGGCTCGAGCAGTACTTC.

The CDR3 DNA reads as TGTGCCAGCAGCCCCGGTGGGACTAGCGGGAGGACCGGGGAGCTGTTTTTT. Translation: CASSPGGTSGRTGELFF. V is TRBV5-5 and J is TRBJ2-2; 15 positions match TRBD2. Trimming at V came to 4 bases and at J to 5 bases, leaving 6 bases not matched to a gene. Germline V lookup: CDR1 SGHKS, CDR2 YYEKEE (reference sequence). CDR3 length equals 17 residues.

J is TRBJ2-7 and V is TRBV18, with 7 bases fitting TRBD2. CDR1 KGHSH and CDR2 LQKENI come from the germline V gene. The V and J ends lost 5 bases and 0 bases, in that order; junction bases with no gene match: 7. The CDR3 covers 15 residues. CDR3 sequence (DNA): TGTGCCAGCTCAAGGGCCGGGACTATCTCCTACGAGCAGTACTTC. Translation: CASSRAGTISYEQYF.

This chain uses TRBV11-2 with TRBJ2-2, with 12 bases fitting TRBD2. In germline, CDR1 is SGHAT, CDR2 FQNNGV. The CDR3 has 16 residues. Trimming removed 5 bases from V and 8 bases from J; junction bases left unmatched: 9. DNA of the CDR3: TGTGCCAGCAGCACCACGACTAGCGGGAGATTTGGGGAGCTGTTTTTT. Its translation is CASSTTTSGRFGELFF. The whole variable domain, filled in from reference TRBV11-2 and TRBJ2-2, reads EAGVAQSPRYKIIEKRQSVAFWCNPISGHATLYWYQQILGQGPKLLIQFQNNGVVDDSQLPKDRFSAERLKGVDSTLKIQPAKLEDSAVYLCASSTTTSGRFGELFFGEGSRLTVL.

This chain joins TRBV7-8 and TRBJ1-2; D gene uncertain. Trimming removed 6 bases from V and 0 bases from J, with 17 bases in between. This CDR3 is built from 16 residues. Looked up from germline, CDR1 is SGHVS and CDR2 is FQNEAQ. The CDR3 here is CASSLVGGRANYGYTF. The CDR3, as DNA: TGTGCCAGCAGTTTGGTGGGCGGGAGAGCTAACTATGGCTACACCTTC.

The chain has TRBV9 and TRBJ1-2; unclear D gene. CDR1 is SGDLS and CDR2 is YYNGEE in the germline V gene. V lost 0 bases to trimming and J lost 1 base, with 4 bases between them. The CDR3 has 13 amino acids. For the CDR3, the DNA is TGTGCCAGCAGCGTAGGTCTTAACTATGGCTACACCTTC. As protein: CASSVGLNYGYTF. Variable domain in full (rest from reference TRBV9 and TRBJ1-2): DSGVTQTPKHLITATGQRVTLRCSPRSGDLSVYWYQQSLDQGLQFLIQYYNGEERAKGNILERFSAQQFPDLHSELNLSSLELGDSALYFCASSVGLNYGYTFGSGTRLTVV.

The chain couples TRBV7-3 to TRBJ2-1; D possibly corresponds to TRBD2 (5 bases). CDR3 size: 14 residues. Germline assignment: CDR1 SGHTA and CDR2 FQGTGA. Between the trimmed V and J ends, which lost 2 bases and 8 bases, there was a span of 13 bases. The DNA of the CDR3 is TGTGCCAGCAGCTTAGGTGCTAGCTTGGATGAGCAGTTCTTC. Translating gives CASSLGASLDEQFF.

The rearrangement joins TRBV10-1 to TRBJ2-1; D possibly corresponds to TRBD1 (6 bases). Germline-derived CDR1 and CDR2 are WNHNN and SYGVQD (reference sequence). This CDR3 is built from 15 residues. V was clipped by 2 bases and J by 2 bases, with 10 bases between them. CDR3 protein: CASSETGSAYNEQFF. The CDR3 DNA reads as TGCGCCAGCAGTGAGACAGGGTCTGCCTACAATGAGCAGTTCTTC.

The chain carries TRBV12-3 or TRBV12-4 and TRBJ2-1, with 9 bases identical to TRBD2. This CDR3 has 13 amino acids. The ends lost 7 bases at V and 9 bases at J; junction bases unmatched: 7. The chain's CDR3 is CASTFSGSGEQFF. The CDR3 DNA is TGTGCCAGCACCTTTAGCGGGAGTGGTGAGCAGTTCTTC.

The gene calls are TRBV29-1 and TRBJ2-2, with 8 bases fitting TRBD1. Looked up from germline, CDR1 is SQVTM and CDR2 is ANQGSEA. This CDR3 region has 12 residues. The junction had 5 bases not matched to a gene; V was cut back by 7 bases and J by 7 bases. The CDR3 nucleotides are TGCAGCGGGACAGGGAGGAACGGGGAGCTGTTTTTT. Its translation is CSGTGRNGELFF.

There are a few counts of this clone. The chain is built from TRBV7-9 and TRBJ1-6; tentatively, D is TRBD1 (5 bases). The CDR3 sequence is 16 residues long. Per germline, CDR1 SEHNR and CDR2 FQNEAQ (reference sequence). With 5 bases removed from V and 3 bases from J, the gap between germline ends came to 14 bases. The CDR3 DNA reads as TGTGCCAGCAGCCGGGGGGGAACAGGCTATAATTCACCCCTCCACTTT. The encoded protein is CASSRGGTGYNSPLHF.

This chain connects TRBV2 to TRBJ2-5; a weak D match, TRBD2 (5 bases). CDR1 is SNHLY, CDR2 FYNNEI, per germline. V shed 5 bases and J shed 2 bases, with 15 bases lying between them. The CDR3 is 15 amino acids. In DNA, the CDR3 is TGTGCCAGCAGTTTCTCCGAGGGCTCACAAGAGACCCAGTACTTC. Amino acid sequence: CASSFSEGSQETQYF.

CDR3 sequence: CASNGQGAITGELFF. CDR3 in DNA: TGTGCCAGTAACGGACAGGGGGCGATCACCGGGGAGCTGTTTTTT. V gene TRBV19 combines with J gene TRBJ2-2; 11 nucleotides line up with TRBD1. Losses at the gene ends were 7 bases for V and 4 bases for J; bases not matched to a gene: 5. Germline assignment: CDR1 LNHDA and CDR2 SQIVND (reference sequence). The CDR3 is 15 amino acids.

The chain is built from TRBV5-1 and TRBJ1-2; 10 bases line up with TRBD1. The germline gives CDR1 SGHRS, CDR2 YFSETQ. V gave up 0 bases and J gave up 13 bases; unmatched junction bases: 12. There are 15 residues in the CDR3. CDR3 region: CASSLAGTGDEASTF. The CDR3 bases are TGCGCCAGCAGCTTGGCCGGGACAGGGGACGAGGCTAGCACCTTC.

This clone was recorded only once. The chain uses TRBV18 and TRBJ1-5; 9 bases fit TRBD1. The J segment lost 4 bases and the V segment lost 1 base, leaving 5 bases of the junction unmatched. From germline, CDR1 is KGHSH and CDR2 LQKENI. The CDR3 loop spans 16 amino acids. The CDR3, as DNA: TGTGCCAGCTCACCACGGGGACAGGGAGCGAATCAGCCCCAGCATTTT. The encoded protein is CASSPRGQGANQPQHF.